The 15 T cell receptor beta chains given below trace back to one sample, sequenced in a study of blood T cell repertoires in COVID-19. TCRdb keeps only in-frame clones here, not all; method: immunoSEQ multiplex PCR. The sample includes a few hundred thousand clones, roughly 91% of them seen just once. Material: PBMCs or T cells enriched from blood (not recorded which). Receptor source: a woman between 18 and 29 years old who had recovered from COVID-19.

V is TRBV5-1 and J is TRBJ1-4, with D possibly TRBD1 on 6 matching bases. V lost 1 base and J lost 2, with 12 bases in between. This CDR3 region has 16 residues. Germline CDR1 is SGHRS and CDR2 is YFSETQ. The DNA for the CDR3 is TGCGCCAGCAGCTTGAAGGGGGTGATCACTAATGAAAAACTGTTTTTT. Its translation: CASSLKGVITNEKLFF.

The CDR3 bases are TGTGCCAGCAGCTTGGCAGGGCTTAGCAATCAGCCCCAGCATTTT. Translation: CASSLAGLSNQPQHF. The chain combines TRBV5-8 with TRBJ1-5; perhaps TRBD1 as D (5 bases). In germline, CDR1 is SGHTS, CDR2 YDEGEE. Trimming cost V 0 bases and J 0 bases, with 7 bases left between them. The CDR3 runs 15 residues.

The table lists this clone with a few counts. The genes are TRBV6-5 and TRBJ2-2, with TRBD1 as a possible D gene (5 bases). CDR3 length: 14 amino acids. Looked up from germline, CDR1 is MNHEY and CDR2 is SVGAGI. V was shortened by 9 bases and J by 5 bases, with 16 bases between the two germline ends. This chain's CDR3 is CASSIGANTGELFF. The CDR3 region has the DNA TGTGCCAGTTCGATTGGGGCTAATACCGGGGAGCTGTTTTTT.

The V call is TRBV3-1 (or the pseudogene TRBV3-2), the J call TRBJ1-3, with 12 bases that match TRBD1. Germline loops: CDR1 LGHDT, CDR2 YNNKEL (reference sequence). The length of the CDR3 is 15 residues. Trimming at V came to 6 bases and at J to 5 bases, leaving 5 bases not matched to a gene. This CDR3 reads CASRSRDRGRNTIYF. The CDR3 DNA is TGTGCCAGCAGGTCCCGGGACAGGGGGCGAAACACCATATATTTT.

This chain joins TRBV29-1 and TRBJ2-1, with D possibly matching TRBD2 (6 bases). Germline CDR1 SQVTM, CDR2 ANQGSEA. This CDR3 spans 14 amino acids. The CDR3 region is CRAGTSRAINEQFF. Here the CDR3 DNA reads TGCAGAGCCGGGACTTCGCGGGCGATCAATGAGCAGTTCTTC.

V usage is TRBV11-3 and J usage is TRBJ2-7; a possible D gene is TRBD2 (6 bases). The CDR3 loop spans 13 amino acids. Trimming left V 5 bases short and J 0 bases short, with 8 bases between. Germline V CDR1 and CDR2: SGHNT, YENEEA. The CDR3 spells CASSRRGSYEQYF. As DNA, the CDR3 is TGTGCCAGCAGCCGGCGGGGCTCCTACGAGCAGTACTTC.

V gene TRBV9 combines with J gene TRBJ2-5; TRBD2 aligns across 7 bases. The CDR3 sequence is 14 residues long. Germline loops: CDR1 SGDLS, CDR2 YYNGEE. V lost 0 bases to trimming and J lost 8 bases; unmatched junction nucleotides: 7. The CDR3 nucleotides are TGTGCCAGCAGCGTAGAACTAGCGAGCGATACCCAGTACTTC. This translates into CASSVELASDTQYF.

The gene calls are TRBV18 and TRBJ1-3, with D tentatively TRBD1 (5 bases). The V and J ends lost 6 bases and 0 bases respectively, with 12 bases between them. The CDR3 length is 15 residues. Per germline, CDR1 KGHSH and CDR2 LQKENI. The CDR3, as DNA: TGTGCCAGCTCCCCGGACATCCTCTCTGGAAACACCATATATTTT. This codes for CASSPDILSGNTIYF. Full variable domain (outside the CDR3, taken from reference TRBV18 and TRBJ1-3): NAGVMQNPRHLVRRRGQEARLRCSPMKGHSHVYWYRQLPEEGLKFMVYLQKENIIDESGMPKERFSAEFPKEGPSILRIQQVVRGDSAAYFCASSPDILSGNTIYFGEGSWLTVV.

The CDR3 is CASRDWASGEAFF. The CDR3 nucleotides read TGTGCCAGCAGGGATTGGGCCTCTGGAGAAGCTTTCTTT. The chain combines TRBV12-3 or TRBV12-4 with TRBJ1-1; no firm D call. The V gene lost 6 bases and the J gene lost 8 bases, with 16 bases spanning the gap. The CDR3 contains 13 residues.

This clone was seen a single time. The CDR3 here is CSVRERGLAGELFF. In nucleotides, the CDR3 is TGCAGCGTTCGTGAGAGGGGGCTTGCCGGGGAGCTGTTTTTT. The rearrangement links TRBV29-1 to TRBJ2-2; 7 bases map to TRBD1. V was clipped by 5 bases and J by 6 bases; unmatched bases: 9. CDR3 length equals 14 residues. Germline CDR1 is SQVTM and CDR2 is ANQGSEA.

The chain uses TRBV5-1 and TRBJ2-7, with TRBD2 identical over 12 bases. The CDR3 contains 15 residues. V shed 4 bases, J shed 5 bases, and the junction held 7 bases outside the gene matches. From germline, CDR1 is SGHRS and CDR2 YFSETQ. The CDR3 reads CASSQWTSGVNEQYF. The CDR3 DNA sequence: TGCGCCAGCAGCCAATGGACTAGCGGGGTCAACGAGCAGTACTTC.

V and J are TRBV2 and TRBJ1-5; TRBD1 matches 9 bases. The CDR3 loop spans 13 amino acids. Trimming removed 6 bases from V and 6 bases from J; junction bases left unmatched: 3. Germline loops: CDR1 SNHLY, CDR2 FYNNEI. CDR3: CASSATGGQPQHF. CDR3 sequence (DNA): TGTGCCAGCAGCGCGACAGGGGGTCAGCCCCAGCATTTT.

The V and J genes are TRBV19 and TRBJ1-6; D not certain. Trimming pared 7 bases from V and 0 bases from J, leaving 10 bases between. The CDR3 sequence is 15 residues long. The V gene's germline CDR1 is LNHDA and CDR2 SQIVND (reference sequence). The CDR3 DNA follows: TGTGCCAGTACAGACATGAGCTCCTATAATTCACCCCTCCACTTT. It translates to CASTDMSSYNSPLHF.

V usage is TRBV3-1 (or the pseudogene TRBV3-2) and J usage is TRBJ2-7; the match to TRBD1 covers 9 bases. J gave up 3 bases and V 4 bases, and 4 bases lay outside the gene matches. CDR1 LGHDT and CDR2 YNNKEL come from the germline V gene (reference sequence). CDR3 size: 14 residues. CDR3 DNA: TGTGCCAGCAGCCGGGACAGGGACCGCTACGAGCAGTACTTC. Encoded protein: CASSRDRDRYEQYF.

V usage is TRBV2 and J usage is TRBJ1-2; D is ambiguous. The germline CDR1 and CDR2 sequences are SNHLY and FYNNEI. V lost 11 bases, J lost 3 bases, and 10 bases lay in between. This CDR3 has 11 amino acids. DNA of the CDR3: TGTGCCGTCGGGAGGGACTATGGCTACACCTTC. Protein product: CAVGRDYGYTF.